A single sample is the source of the 31 T cell receptor beta chains below, sequenced in a study of blood T cell repertoires in COVID-19. Here immunoSEQ multiplex PCR was the method, and the copy in TCRdb shows in-frame clones only, minus some. The table has more than 300,000 clones, about 89% seen once; the top ten hold roughly 10%. Source material: peripheral blood. Receptors were obtained from a woman in her thirties with COVID-19, enrolled during active disease.

The rearrangement links TRBV28 to TRBJ2-7, with a weak D call TRBD1 (6 bases). The CDR3 runs 12 residues. Per germline, CDR1 MDHEN and CDR2 SYDVKM. V lost 2 bases and J lost 8, with 10 bases in between. The DNA of the CDR3 is TGTGCCAGCAGTTTAAGACAGGCGCAGCAGTACTTC. Protein sequence: CASSLRQAQQYF.

The rearrangement joins TRBV24-1 to TRBJ2-1; 9 nucleotides align to TRBD2. The CDR3 spans 17 residues. The V gene's germline CDR1 is KGHDR and CDR2 SFDVKD. V trimming: 5 bases; J trimming: 2 bases; junction bases outside the gene matches: 9. The CDR3 is CATSVIAGVGAYNEQFF. The CDR3 DNA is TGTGCCACCAGTGTCATAGCGGGAGTAGGGGCCTACAATGAGCAGTTCTTC.

The chain links TRBV29-1 to TRBJ1-2, with 7 bases lining up with TRBD1. V was pared by 7 bases and J by 2 bases, with 7 bases of the junction left unmatched. The germline V gene encodes CDR1 SQVTM and CDR2 ANQGSEA. The CDR3 length is 13 residues. CDR3 nucleotide sequence: TGCAGCGGGAGGGACAGATCCAACTATGGCTACACCTTC. It specifies CSGRDRSNYGYTF.

The chain recombines TRBV5-1 with TRBJ2-2; tentatively, D is TRBD1 (6 bases). The CDR3 covers 14 residues. Germline V gives CDR1 SGHRS, CDR2 YFSETQ. The V gene lost 0 bases and the J gene lost 9 bases, with 12 bases spanning the gap. The DNA of the CDR3 is TGCGCCAGCAGCTTGGGACAGGACCACCGGGAGCTGTTTTTT. Translated, it gives CASSLGQDHRELFF.

This clone has only one observation. The gene calls are TRBV7-8 and TRBJ1-2; D is undetermined. Germline lookup yields CDR1 SGHVS and CDR2 FQNEAQ. The CDR3 loop spans 13 amino acids. Deletions cut 3 bases from V and 6 bases from J, with 11 bases between. This CDR3 is CASSLAGINGYTF. CDR3 DNA sequence: TGTGCCAGCAGCTTGGCGGGTATAAATGGCTACACCTTC.

The gene calls are TRBV7-3 and TRBJ2-7; D may be TRBD1 (5 bases). Germline V gene lookup returns CDR1 SGHTA and CDR2 FQGTGA. The CDR3 is made up of 13 amino acids. The V gene lost 4 bases and the J gene lost 3 bases, with 10 bases spanning the gap. The DNA for the CDR3 is TGTGCCAGCAGCTCAGGACACCTCTACGAGCAGTACTTC. Protein product: CASSSGHLYEQYF. Together with reference TRBV7-3 and TRBJ2-7, the CDR3 gives the full variable domain: GAGVSQTPSNKVTEKGKYVELRCDPISGHTALYWYRQSLGQGPEFLIYFQGTGAADDSGLPNDRFFAVRPEGSVSTLKIQRTERGDSAVYLCASSSGHLYEQYFGPGTRLTVT.

The J gene is TRBJ1-3, the V gene TRBV6-1, with D maybe TRBD1 (6 bases). This CDR3 region has 17 residues. CDR1 and CDR2 (germline): MNHNS, SASEGT. V was shortened by 4 bases and J by 0 bases, with 16 bases between the two germline ends. CDR3 region: CASSALPAGASGNTIYF. CDR3 sequence (DNA): TGTGCCAGCAGTGCCCTCCCTGCGGGGGCCTCTGGAAACACCATATATTTT.

This sequence joins TRBV15 and TRBJ2-7, with D maybe TRBD2 (6 bases). CDR3 length equals 16 residues. Germline V gene data show CDR1 as LNHNV and CDR2 as YYDKDF (reference sequence). The ends were cut back, 0 bases at V and 0 bases at J, with 12 bases in the middle. The CDR3, as DNA: TGTGCCACCAGCAGAGATCCGGGGAGGATCTCCTACGAGCAGTACTTC. Amino acid sequence: CATSRDPGRISYEQYF.

CDR3 DNA sequence: TGTGCCAGTAGTATTCTTGGGAGAGGAGATACGCAGTATTTT. Its translation: CASSILGRGDTQYF. The rearrangement uses TRBV19 and TRBJ2-3, with D possibly TRBD2 on 5 matching bases. With 3 bases removed from V and 5 bases from J, the gap between germline ends came to 12 bases. Germline CDR1 is LNHDA and CDR2 is SQIVND (reference sequence). The CDR3 covers 14 residues.

V usage is TRBV5-1 and J usage is TRBJ2-1, with 8 bases lining up with TRBD2. This CDR3 spans 16 amino acids. V dropped 0 bases and J dropped 1; count of bases not matched to a gene: 3. The V gene's germline CDR1 is SGHRS and CDR2 YFSETQ. The CDR3 spells CASSLETSGSYNEQFF. The CDR3 DNA follows: TGCGCCAGCAGCTTGGAAACTAGCGGATCCTACAATGAGCAGTTCTTC.

V usage is TRBV7-9 and J usage is TRBJ2-1, with D possibly matching TRBD1 (6 bases). Per germline, CDR1 SEHNR and CDR2 FQNEAQ (reference sequence). The germline V and J ends were trimmed by 7 bases and 6 bases, with 19 bases remaining between them. The CDR3 is made up of 15 amino acids. The CDR3 DNA is TGTGCCAGCACACTAGAGGGGGTAGGGGGCAATGAGCAGTTCTTC. Translation gives CASTLEGVGGNEQFF.

V and J are TRBV6-2 or TRBV6-3 and TRBJ2-7, with 7 bases matching TRBD1. Germline V gives CDR1 MNHEY, CDR2 SVGEGT. The trim removed 6 bases at V and 3 bases at J, leaving 11 bases unmatched. The CDR3 covers 15 residues. The CDR3 reads CASSPEGAAYYEQYF. CDR3 bases: TGTGCCAGCAGCCCCGAGGGGGCCGCTTACTACGAGCAGTACTTC.

This clone was detected only a few times. The chain couples TRBV6-5 to TRBJ1-3; no clear D. Germline assignment: CDR1 MNHEY and CDR2 SVGAGI. The CDR3 consists of 13 residues. Between the trimmed V and J ends, which lost 2 bases and 2 bases, there was a span of 4 bases. The CDR3 spells CASSYVAGNTIYF. Written as DNA, the CDR3 is TGTGCCAGCAGTTACGTAGCTGGAAACACCATATATTTT.

The J gene is TRBJ1-1, the V gene TRBV2; TRBD1 matches at 7 bases. The CDR3 covers 13 residues. With 3 bases clipped from V and 6 bases from J, the junction kept 4 bases outside the gene matches. Germline CDR1 is SNHLY and CDR2 is FYNNEI. The CDR3 sequence is CASSDTGDPEAFF. In DNA form, the CDR3 reads TGTGCCAGCAGTGATACAGGGGACCCTGAAGCTTTCTTT.

In its sample, this clone was seen a few times. The rearrangement uses TRBV10-2 and TRBJ1-6; perhaps TRBD1 as D (5 bases). The CDR3 loop spans 16 amino acids. Germline values: CDR1 WSHSY, CDR2 SAAADI. The V and J ends lost 4 bases and 6 bases respectively, with 16 bases between them. CDR3 loop: CASSARRGASNSPLHF. DNA of the CDR3: TGCGCCAGCAGTGCGAGAAGGGGCGCTTCTAATTCACCCCTCCACTTT.

The rearrangement uses TRBV19 and TRBJ2-5, with TRBD1 matching over 10 bases. Trimming at V came to 4 bases and at J to 9 bases, leaving 8 bases not matched to a gene. The CDR3 loop spans 14 amino acids. Germline lookup yields CDR1 LNHDA and CDR2 SQIVND (reference sequence). The chain's CDR3 is CASSNSGQGVAQYF. For the CDR3, the DNA is TGTGCCAGTAGTAACTCCGGACAGGGGGTCGCCCAGTACTTC.

The gene calls are TRBV4-3 and TRBJ2-3; 12 nucleotides match TRBD2. Germline V gives CDR1 LGHNA, CDR2 YSLEER. The J segment lost 0 bases and the V segment lost 3 bases, leaving 4 bases of the junction unmatched. This CDR3 comprises 17 residues. CDR3 sequence reads: CASSHTGTSGSTDTQYF. The CDR3 DNA sequence: TGCGCCAGCAGCCACACCGGGACTAGCGGGAGCACAGATACGCAGTATTTT.

Details on this clone: Other nucleotide sequences in the sample specify the same CDR3. The CDR3 spells CASSLAGPYNEQFF. The CDR3 DNA reads as TGTGCCAGCAGCTTAGCGGGGCCGTACAATGAGCAGTTCTTC. The V call is TRBV28, the J call TRBJ2-1; the match to TRBD2 covers 8 bases. The germline V gene encodes CDR1 MDHEN and CDR2 SYDVKM. This CDR3 comprises 14 residues. The trim removed 6 bases at V and 4 bases at J, leaving 5 bases unmatched.

V gene TRBV2 combines with J gene TRBJ2-7; 8 bases are a match to TRBD2. The germline V gene has CDR1 SNHLY and CDR2 FYNNEI. The trim removed 4 bases at V and 6 bases at J, leaving 14 bases unmatched. The CDR3 totals 16 residues. CDR3 loop: CASSGVSLAEPFEQYF. The CDR3 DNA reads as TGTGCCAGCAGTGGAGTGTCACTAGCGGAACCTTTCGAGCAGTACTTC.

The chain couples TRBV6-5 to TRBJ1-1, with D unclear. V lost 7 bases and J lost 11, with 23 bases in between. Germline CDR1 is MNHEY and CDR2 is SVGAGI. The CDR3 spans 14 residues. For the CDR3, the DNA is TGTGCCAGCACGGAAGGTCGGCGATCGGGTGTCGCTTTCTTT. It specifies CASTEGRRSGVAFF.

The chain combines TRBV5-6 with TRBJ2-1; 12 nucleotides align to TRBD2. The CDR3 is made up of 16 amino acids. With 1 base clipped from V and 7 bases from J, the junction kept 6 bases outside the gene matches. CDR1 SGHDT and CDR2 YYEEEE come from the germline V gene. CDR3 DNA sequence: TGTGCCAGCAGCTTGTGGCTAGCGGGAGGGTGGAATGAGCAGTTCTTC. Its protein product is CASSLWLAGGWNEQFF.

V gene TRBV15 combines with J gene TRBJ2-7; 8 positions agree with TRBD1. Germline trimming cut 1 base from V and 0 bases from J; bases unmatched to any gene: 2. This CDR3 has 15 amino acids. Germline assignment: CDR1 LNHNV and CDR2 YYDKDF (reference sequence). The chain's CDR3 is CATSRGGTGSYEQYF. The CDR3 DNA reads as TGTGCCACCAGCAGAGGAGGGACAGGCTCCTACGAGCAGTACTTC.

V gene TRBV6-6 combines with J gene TRBJ2-7; 9 bases are shared with TRBD2. The CDR3 sequence is 14 residues long. Germline trimming cut 6 bases from V and 2 bases from J; bases unmatched to any gene: 5. Germline loops: CDR1 MNHNY, CDR2 SVGAGI (reference sequence). As DNA, the CDR3 is TGTGCCAGCAGCCGTGGACTAGCGCCCTACGAGCAGTACTTC. This codes for CASSRGLAPYEQYF.

J is TRBJ1-6 and V is TRBV9; 7 nucleotides line up with TRBD1. The CDR3 contains 15 residues. Looked up from germline, CDR1 is SGDLS and CDR2 is YYNGEE. Trimming at V came to 7 bases and at J to 5 bases, leaving 9 bases not matched to a gene. The CDR3 loop is CASGRDSHNNSPLHF. CDR3 in DNA: TGTGCCAGCGGCCGGGACAGCCATAATAATTCACCCCTCCACTTT.

The chain employs TRBV5-6 and TRBJ1-1; maybe TRBD1 (5 bases). CDR3 length equals 16 residues. CDR1 is SGHDT, CDR2 YYEEEE, per germline. V lost 3 bases, J lost 5 bases, and 20 bases lay in between. CDR3 coding DNA: TGTGCCAGCAGCTCCTGGGGATCGGGGGTGGTAACTGAAGCTTTCTTT. Encoded protein: CASSSWGSGVVTEAFF.

CDR3 in DNA: TGTGCCAGCAGCTCCATCGAGGGATCTGGAAACACCATATATTTT. As protein: CASSSIEGSGNTIYF. The V gene is TRBV11-2, the J gene TRBJ1-3; D gene uncertain. The CDR3 is 15 amino acids. The germline V gene encodes CDR1 SGHAT and CDR2 FQNNGV. The germline V and J ends were trimmed by 4 bases and 1 base, with 11 bases remaining between them. The full variable domain, its missing parts supplied by reference TRBV11-2 and TRBJ1-3, is EAGVAQSPRYKIIEKRQSVAFWCNPISGHATLYWYQQILGQGPKLLIQFQNNGVVDDSQLPKDRFSAERLKGVDSTLKIQPAKLEDSAVYLCASSSIEGSGNTIYFGEGSWLTVV.

V is TRBV12-3 or TRBV12-4 and J is TRBJ1-2, with 7 bases fitting TRBD1. The ends lost 4 bases at V and 6 bases at J; junction bases unmatched: 5. The CDR3 runs to 13 residues. CDR3 sequence (DNA): TGTGCCAGCAGTTCGGAAACAGGGGATGGCTACACCTTC. Translating it yields CASSSETGDGYTF.

The chain carries TRBV9 and TRBJ2-5; D gene uncertain. The V gene's germline CDR1 is SGDLS and CDR2 YYNGEE. The CDR3 consists of 14 residues. V was trimmed by 4 bases and J by 0 bases, leaving 10 bases between them. CDR3 in DNA: TGTGCCAGCAGCCCTCGACTGGACCAAGAGACCCAGTACTTC. Its translation: CASSPRLDQETQYF.

The rearrangement uses TRBV7-8 and TRBJ2-7; tentative D call: TRBD2 (6 bases). The CDR3 is 15 amino acids. CDR1 SGHVS and CDR2 FQNEAQ come from the germline V gene. The V end was cut by 6 bases, the J end by 3 bases, with 18 bases between. CDR3 in DNA: TGTGCCAGCAGGTCTTTGGAGCGGGCGCACTACGAGCAGTACTTC. Translated: CASRSLERAHYEQYF.

The chain uses TRBV7-6 and TRBJ2-7, with D possibly being TRBD2 (5 bases). Germline CDR1 and CDR2: SGHVS and FNYEAQ. The CDR3 contains 13 residues. V was pared by 0 bases and J by 7 bases, with 10 bases between. CDR3 sequence (DNA): TGTGCCAGCAGCTTAGCGAGAGGGTGGGAGCAGTACTTC. This sequence encodes CASSLARGWEQYF.

The rearrangement uses TRBV27 and TRBJ2-7; 10 nucleotides align to TRBD2. V lost 4 bases to trimming and J lost 1 base; unmatched junction nucleotides: 7. The CDR3 consists of 16 residues. Germline values: CDR1 MNHEY, CDR2 SMNVEV (reference sequence). The CDR3 DNA is TGTGCCAGCAGTTCGCTAGCGGGGGTTCCTTCCTACGAGCAGTACTTC. This translates into CASSSLAGVPSYEQYF.